The source of this T cell receptor (beta chain) is a study of Graves' ophthalmopathy and Graves' hyperthyroidism. RNA transcripts were the source from which TCR beta CDR3 regions were amplified. HTBI-primed first-round RT-PCR preceded second-round multiplex PCR. TCRdb reanalysed the multiplex PCR reads using MiXCR and keeps one entry per CDR3 protein. The table includes 500,000 to 800,000 distinct CDR3 sequences, roughly 39% detected once. This clonotype was counted many times. The sample was peripheral blood. The sequence was collected from an adult man with Graves' ophthalmopathy.

For the CDR3, the DNA is TGTGCCACGCAGGACAGGGGGAGCGAGCAGTACTTC. Protein: CATQDRGSEQYF. The chain uses TRBV10-3 and TRBJ2-7; 10 positions match TRBD1. Germline trimming cut 10 bases from V and 6 bases from J; bases unmatched to any gene: 6. Per the germline V gene, CDR1 is ENHRY and CDR2 is SYGVKD. The CDR3 is 12 amino acids.